This T cell receptor beta chain emerged from a study of beta chain features in type 1 diabetes (dated by TCRdb to between 2018 and 2020). About the full investigation: No differences in mean age, gender distribution, total cell number or subset yield were found between patients and healthy donors. A total of approximately 110,000,000 sorted cells were examined across all samples, and a strong correlation was observed between cell number per subset and RNA yield. In the study, recently diagnosed type 1 diabetes patients and matched healthy donors were compared on the TCRB repertoires of their sorted circulating CD4+ T cell subsets. Regulatory and stem cell-like memory subsets were isolated from only 8 patients and about eight healthy donors, whereas naive and central memory subsets came from all 30 or so donors. What the work shows at the level of the full study, not this receptor alone: Naive, central memory and regulatory TCRB repertoires appeared more similar among patients than among healthy donors. Because small numbers of individuals were included in the HLA sub-analyses, any influence of HLA type on TCRB rearrangement was left unresolved. Type 1 diabetes patients showed a moderate but significant shortening of TCRB CDR3 length in all four CD4+ subsets. Because cDNA was sequenced instead of genomic DNA, highly expressing activated cells could be over-represented, though the groups showed no difference in activation or CD3 levels. Shorter templates might have been favored by PCR, but patient and control samples were amplified and corrected together, so both groups would have been affected equally by any skew. Fewer insertions and more nucleotide deletions at VDJ recombination sites were observed in patients with type 1 diabetes, implying thymic rearrangement abnormalities.

From each donor, a single peripheral blood sample of around 120 mL on average was drawn into heparinised tubes. A BD FACSAria II and a panel including CD45RO, CCR7, CD25, CD127, CD95 and CD27 were used to sort naive, central memory, regulatory and stem cell-like memory CD4+ T cells. A purity above 95% was achieved for all sorted populations. PBMCs were isolated right away by Lymphoprep density gradient centrifugation and were stained directly, without culture. To minimize batch effects, samples were stained and sorted in pairs, one healthy donor with one patient per experiment. The entire isolated RNA was reverse transcribed using the High Capacity cDNA Reverse Transcription Kit, and thus expressed TCRB transcripts were sequenced. Naive, central memory and regulatory T cell samples underwent deep immunoSEQ sequencing, averaging roughly 3.3 million total reads per sample. Sorted cells were lysed in RLT buffer and RNA was extracted with DNase-treated RNeasy Micro or Mini kits, depending on cell number. To prevent cross-contamination, every cell subset was processed on its own, while patient and healthy donor samples were processed together. Using the immunoSEQ multiplex PCR, TCRB sequences were amplified from cDNA into 87-bp fragments spanning the CDR3 region. Sequencing of the amplicons was done on the Illumina HiSeq platform. In the paper's pipeline: PCR bias was corrected computationally using synthetic template baselines, and reads within Hamming distance 2 were collapsed, with unmergeable singletons discarded. Reads were aligned to IMGT to assign V, D and J genes, CDR3 length, and insertions or deletions at six rearrangement sites. Within each subset, clonotype counts were normalized to sorted cell number, after which true diversity and Gini coefficients were computed with the tcR R package. Repertoire sharing was quantified using the overlap coefficient calculated on TCRB nucleotide sequences. As a proxy for the pre-selection repertoire, out-of-frame TCRB sequences from naive cells were analyzed. Entries here come from immuneACCESS through TCRdb and include only in-frame sequences with V and J called. Some clones fail to appear in such tables; in the studies checked, an unresolved V gene covers under half of the shortfall, and the cause of the remainder is unknown. The V and J calls and clone size are taken from that table; D and trimming were inferred from the DNA. Here the sample has under 950,000 clones; under 20% occur a single time. The ten largest clonotypes hold about 0.02% of the sample.

Of note for this clone: Its cognate antigen has yet to be identified. Base-call qualities are not available, and no considerably larger clone is one nucleotide away.

From the germline V gene, CDR1 is SGHNT and CDR2 is YENEEA. The CDR3, from cysteine to phenylalanine, totals 13 residues. The kept DNA is CDR3 alone, 39 bases in frame from the first base. V was cut back by 8 bases and J by 5 bases, leaving a gap of 16 bases between them. The source of this sequence is a woman aged 18-29 years in good health. Here the chain combines TRBV11-3 and TRBJ2-7, with TRBD1 as a weak D call on 6 bases. The sample was naive CD4+ T cells from blood. This specimen's cell subset or site label, per the study, means: true naive CD4+ T cells. The nucleotides read TGTGCCAGCGCGATAGGAGCAGGGGACGAGCAGTACTTC. This codes for CASAIGAGDEQYF. Joined to the reference TRBV11-3 and TRBJ2-7 proteins, this CDR3 gives the full variable domain: EAGVVQSPRYKIIEKKQPVAFWCNPISGHNTLYWYLQNLGQGPELLIRYENEEAVDDSQLPKDRFSAERLKGVDSTLKIQPAELGDSAVYLCASAIGAGDEQYFGPGTRLTVT.